Listed here are 8 T cell receptor beta chains from one sample, sequenced in a study of shared clonotypes between healthy human individuals. In the naive CD8 group, cells lacked CD45RO and were positively selected for CCR7, so terminally differentiated effector memory CD45RA+ cells were left out. Produced via immunoSEQ multiplex PCR; TCRdb's table is partial and in-frame only. Among 760,000 or so clones listed, just over 95% were seen once. Sequenced sample: naive CD8+ T cells sorted from blood. These receptor sequences come from a man aged 30 to 45 in good health.

This clone has just one count. This chain joins TRBV27 and TRBJ2-7; 7 bases align to TRBD1. The CDR3 contains 17 residues. V was pared by 5 bases and J by 4 bases, with 17 bases of the junction left unmatched. CDR1 is MNHEY, CDR2 SMNVEV, per germline (reference sequence). The CDR3 DNA is TGTGCCAGCAGTACTAAACAGGGGCCATCACTACCGTACGAGCAGTACTTC. Translated, it gives CASSTKQGPSLPYEQYF.

The J gene is TRBJ2-7, the V gene TRBV6-1; TRBD1 matches 9 bases. Per the germline V gene, CDR1 is MNHNS and CDR2 is SASEGT. Unmatched junction bases numbered 5, after V lost 3 bases and J lost 2 bases. CDR3 length: 15 residues. The CDR3 DNA reads as TGTGCCAGCAGTGAGGGACGGACAGGGGCCTACGAGCAGTACTTC. Protein: CASSEGRTGAYEQYF.

The chain combines TRBV14 with TRBJ2-4, with TRBD2 matching 7 bases. Looked up from germline, CDR1 is SGHDN and CDR2 is FVKESK. The CDR3 loop spans 18 amino acids. V was pared by 1 base and J by 0 bases, with 9 bases of the junction left unmatched. The CDR3 nucleotides read TGTGCCAGCAGCCAAGGGGAGGGCAGTATAATAGCCAAAAACATTCAGTACTTC. Amino acids: CASSQGEGSIIAKNIQYF.

This rearrangement joins TRBV9 to TRBJ2-3, with D unclear. CDR3 size: 16 residues. V was cut by 3 bases and J by 2 bases, with 16 bases left in between. CDR1 and CDR2 (germline): SGDLS, YYNGEE. DNA for the CDR3: TGTGCCAGCAGCGCCGATAACGGGCACTTCACAGATACGCAGTATTTT. Amino acid sequence: CASSADNGHFTDTQYF.

The V gene is TRBV30, the J gene TRBJ1-1; D is uncertain. Between the trimmed V and J ends, which lost 0 bases and 0 bases, there was a span of 8 bases. The CDR3 is made up of 14 amino acids. The germline gives CDR1 GTSNPN, CDR2 SVGIG (reference sequence). In nucleotides, the CDR3 is TGTGCCTGGAGTGTTGAAGGGATGAACACTGAAGCTTTCTTT. This gives the protein CAWSVEGMNTEAFF. Complete variable domain (other parts from reference TRBV30 and TRBJ1-1): SQTIHQWPATLVQPVGSPLSLECTVEGTSNPNLYWYRQAAGRGLQLLFYSVGIGQISSEVPQNLSASRPQDRQFILSSKKLLLSDSGFYLCAWSVEGMNTEAFFGQGTRLTVV.

The chain recombines TRBV28 with TRBJ2-3, with 14 bases that match TRBD2. The CDR3 length is 17 residues. Germline values: CDR1 MDHEN, CDR2 SYDVKM. Trimming removed 9 bases from V and 5 bases from J; junction bases left unmatched: 13. The CDR3 DNA is TGTGCCAGTAGCCGGGGACTAGCGGGAGCAAACGGAGATACGCAGTATTTT. The encoded protein is CASSRGLAGANGDTQYF.

The V and J genes are TRBV7-9 and TRBJ2-7; D uncertain. The V and J ends lost 0 bases and 3 bases respectively, with 9 bases between them. Germline CDR1 SEHNR, CDR2 FQNEAQ (reference sequence). The CDR3 is made up of 14 amino acids. CDR3 sequence: CASSLARLNYEQYF. The CDR3 coding sequence is TGTGCCAGCAGCTTAGCGCGGCTGAACTACGAGCAGTACTTC.

The genes are TRBV27 and TRBJ2-1; the match to TRBD1 covers 12 bases. This CDR3 is 16 amino acids long. Germline trimming cut 3 bases from V and 9 bases from J; bases unmatched to any gene: 9. CDR1 is MNHEY, CDR2 SMNVEV, per germline (reference sequence). The CDR3 loop reads CASSFHRDRGRPEQFF. CDR3 bases: TGTGCCAGCAGTTTCCACCGGGACAGGGGGCGCCCTGAGCAGTTCTTC.